This T cell receptor beta chain was obtained from a study of blood T cell repertoires in COVID-19 (dated by TCRdb to 2020 to 2022). Describing the broader study: Samples covering the acute and convalescent phases of COVID-19 were provided by collaborators in the United States, Italy and Spain. Where HLA class I and class II types were available, the types were taken from metadata supplied by the sample provider, not from assay-based typing. The material from the prospective study consisted of cDNA or gDNA derived from T cells, B-cell-depleted T cells, or PBMCs. Subjects who had been exposed to COVID-19, were actively infected with it, or had recovered from it provided the deeply sampled blood TCRbeta repertoires that made up the dataset. The sample metadata nearly always contained a de-identified subject ID, COVID-19 status, age in years and sex. The repertoires were released in a freely available public database meant as a resource for research on the immune response to SARS-CoV-2. The samples were drawn from the first 160 participants of the ongoing ImmuneRACE study and from some 1,300 subjects provided by 6 global collaborators. The investigation overall reported the following: The quantity of clinical and demographic metadata differed by source and by participant and was supplied without curation.

V is cut back by 0 bases and J by 9 bases, with 5 bases in the junction unmatched. Counted from cysteine to phenylalanine, this CDR3 has 14 amino acids. CDR3 DNA only is kept here, 42 bases in frame from base 1. Sequences SGHRS (CDR1) and YFSETQ (CDR2) are obtained from the germline V gene. TCRbeta CDR3 regions were amplified from genomic DNA by means of the immunoSEQ Assay, a bias-controlled multiplex PCR. In the paper's pipeline: The number of nucleated cells in each sample was estimated by amplification of reference gene primers within the assay. To quantify the absolute abundance of each unique TCRbeta CDR3 rearrangement, sequence reads were collapsed and filtered. Productive Simpson clonality was computed per sample as the square root of Simpson's diversity index over productive rearrangements. Drawn from immuneACCESS, this table holds only the in-frame rearrangements with V and J called that TCRdb kept. Clones are partly lost; checked studies trace under half to an unresolved V gene and leave the rest unexplained. V and J calls and clone size are copied from that table; D and trimming were computed from the DNA. Here the sample has about 130,000 clones; less than 90% occur a single time. The ten largest clones represent approximately 2% of the sample.

Collaborating institutions collected whole blood in K2EDTA tubes following their own protocols. For TCRbeta analysis, collaborator samples were shipped as frozen whole blood, as isolated PBMCs, or as DNA extracted from either sample type. For this clone: What antigen it recognizes has not been identified. Qualities for individual bases were not recorded, and no much larger clone is one base off.

Material for sequencing was peripheral blood. This clonotype originated in a man between 65 and 85 years old with acute or convalescent COVID-19. The chain couples TRBV5-1 to TRBJ2-1, and 8 bases in between align with TRBD1. The CDR3 is CASSLVQGAGEQFF. The sequenced DNA is TGCGCCAGCAGCTTGGTCCAGGGGGCGGGTGAGCAGTTCTTC.